The clone carrying this TCR beta chain was counted a few times. The data belong to a study of blood T cell repertoires in COVID-19. Study information: Specimens from acute and convalescent COVID-19 originated in the United States, Italy and Spain. T cells, B-cell-depleted T cells, or PBMCs supplied cDNA or gDNA.

In the original processing: Using reference gene primer amplification, nucleated cell counts were estimated. TCRdb keeps only in-frame clones here, not all; method: immunoSEQ multiplex PCR. V and J calls and clone size follow that table, whereas D and trimming were derived from the DNA. Altogether approximately 100,000 clones are present, more than 60% being singletons, with the ten largest covering 24%. Germline V lookup: CDR1 LNHDA, CDR2 SQIVND (reference sequence). V was clipped by 4 bases and J by 7 bases; unmatched bases: 7. This CDR3 has 16 amino acids. Material for sequencing was peripheral blood. The TCR originated in a man between 65 and 85 years old with acute or convalescent COVID-19. The genes are TRBV19 and TRBJ2-2; 12 positions agree with TRBD2. The CDR3 sequence: CASSTLAGGPDGELFF. The CDR3 nucleotides read TGTGCCAGTAGTACACTAGCGGGAGGCCCTGACGGGGAGCTGTTTTTT.